Listed below are T cell receptor beta chains from one sample, sequenced in a study of T cell responses to AZD1222 COVID-19 vaccine. Here immunoSEQ multiplex PCR was the method, and the copy in TCRdb shows in-frame clones only, minus some. The table includes more than 95,000 clones, around 80% detected once. This material consisted of peripheral blood, taken on day 0 of AZD1222 vaccination. These TCRs come from an adult in good health. The CDR3 runs from the conserved cysteine through the conserved F or W.

TRBV5-6,TRBJ1-2,CASSFRDRANYGYTF
TRBV7-9,TRBJ2-5,CASSQGAGGETQYF
TRBV6-1,TRBJ2-7,CASSEVTEYF
TRBV2,TRBJ1-2,CASSVQPGYGYTF
TRBV19,TRBJ1-2,CASIQDRGGYGYTF
TRBV18,TRBJ1-2,CASSPPPGAYGYTF
TRBV2,TRBJ1-2,CASSLTVNNYGYTF
TRBV6-6,TRBJ1-1,CASSSGGMNTEAFF
TRBV6-2/TRBV6-3,TRBJ1-6,CASSLDRTGISPLHF
TRBV27,TRBJ2-5,CASWGASGFQETQYF
TRBV29-1,TRBJ2-5,CSVEEAQETQYF
TRBV6-5,TRBJ1-1,CASRPIQDTEAFF
TRBV11-2,TRBJ1-1,CASSTGLSRNTEAFF
TRBV4-2,TRBJ2-5,CASSQERGGQETQYF
TRBV4-2,TRBJ1-1,CASSQGIETEAFF
TRBV5-6,TRBJ1-3,CASSLKSTIYF
TRBV4-3,TRBJ1-2,CASSQYGQDYGYTF
TRBV5-1,TRBJ2-2,CASSPSGSTGELFF
TRBV30,TRBJ2-3,CAWRSWIPTDTQYF
TRBV9,TRBJ2-1,CASSVGSGGHKTSYNEQFF
TRBV5-4,TRBJ2-5,CASSLDHTSGGETQYF
TRBV6-5,TRBJ2-7,CASNVWYEQYF
TRBV5-6,TRBJ1-3,CASSSDTSGTIYF
TRBV19,TRBJ1-5,CASRSGGLYNQPQHF
TRBV19,TRBJ1-5,CASSSQQGVNNQPQHF
TRBV7-9,TRBJ2-7,CASSLTRGGGEQYF
TRBV7-9,TRBJ1-2,CASSLDGVPYGYTF
TRBV5-1,TRBJ2-5,CASSFGVGETQYF
TRBV19,TRBJ1-1,CASSIRPGTVKNTEAFF
TRBV11-3,TRBJ2-3,CASSSRTSGGTQYF
TRBV9,TRBJ1-2,CASSVGGLANYGYTF
TRBV2,TRBJ2-1,CASNQYNEQFF
TRBV18,TRBJ2-7,CASSPSPPRGSSYEQYF
TRBV18,TRBJ1-6,CASSPPSGKNSPLHF
TRBV7-2,TRBJ1-6,CASSFRGAGSNSPLHF
TRBV4-2,TRBJ1-1,CASSQIGHPNTEAFF
TRBV6-5,TRBJ1-1,CASRLRGATEAFF
TRBV15,TRBJ1-2,CATSRDYRESTNYGYTF
TRBV5-1,TRBJ1-3,CASSLEGLPIYF
TRBV5-4,TRBJ1-4,CASSLGGATNEKLFF
TRBV12-3/TRBV12-4,TRBJ1-2,CASSSQGAYGYTF
TRBV24-1,TRBJ1-2,CATSDADSGYTF
TRBV21-1,TRBJ1-6,CASSTKRGEMNSPLHF
TRBV11-2,TRBJ2-1,CASSPLGTSSYNEQFF
TRBV11-3,TRBJ2-3,CASSLGGGADTQYF
TRBV19,TRBJ1-3,CASNIQGAGNTIYF
TRBV7-9,TRBJ1-2,CASSFSDYGYTF
TRBV5-4,TRBJ2-3,CASSLEGALTDTQYF
TRBV7-9,TRBJ2-2,CASSIRVAGELFF